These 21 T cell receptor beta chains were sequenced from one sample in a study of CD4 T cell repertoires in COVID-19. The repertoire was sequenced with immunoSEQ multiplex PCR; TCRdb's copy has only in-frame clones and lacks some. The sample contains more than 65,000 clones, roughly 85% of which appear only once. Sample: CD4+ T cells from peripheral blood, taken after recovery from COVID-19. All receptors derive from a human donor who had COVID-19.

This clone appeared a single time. The CDR3 DNA sequence: TGTGCCAGCAGTATTCCCGGGACAGGGTATTCACCCCTCCACTTT. Residues: CASSIPGTGYSPLHF. The rearrangement links TRBV6-5 to TRBJ1-6; 9 bases match TRBD1. The CDR3 has 15 amino acids. Germline lookup yields CDR1 MNHEY and CDR2 SVGAGI. V dropped 5 bases and J dropped 8; count of bases not matched to a gene: 7.

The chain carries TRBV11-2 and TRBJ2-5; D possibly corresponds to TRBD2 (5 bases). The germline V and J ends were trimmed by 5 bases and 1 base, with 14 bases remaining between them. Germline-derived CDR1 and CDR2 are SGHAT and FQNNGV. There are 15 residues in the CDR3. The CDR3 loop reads CASSKQGGLQETQYF. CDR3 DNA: TGTGCCAGCAGCAAGCAAGGCGGACTCCAAGAGACCCAGTACTTC.

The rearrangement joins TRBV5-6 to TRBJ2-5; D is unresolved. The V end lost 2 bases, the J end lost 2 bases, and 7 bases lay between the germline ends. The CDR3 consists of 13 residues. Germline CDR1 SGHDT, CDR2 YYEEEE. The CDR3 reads CASSFLEQETQYF. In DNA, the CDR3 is TGTGCCAGCAGCTTTTTAGAGCAAGAGACCCAGTACTTC. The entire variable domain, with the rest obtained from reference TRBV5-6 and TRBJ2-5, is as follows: DAGVTQSPTHLIKTRGQQVTLRCSPKSGHDTVSWYQQALGQGPQFIFQYYEEEERQRGNFPDRFSGHQFPNYSSELNVNALLLGDSALYLCASSFLEQETQYFGPGTRLLVL.

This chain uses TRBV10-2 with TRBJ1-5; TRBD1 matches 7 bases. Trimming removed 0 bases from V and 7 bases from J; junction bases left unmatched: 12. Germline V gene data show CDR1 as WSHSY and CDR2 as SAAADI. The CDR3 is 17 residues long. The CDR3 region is CASSESTGWGLFQPQHF. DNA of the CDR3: TGCGCCAGCAGTGAGTCGACAGGGTGGGGCCTCTTCCAGCCCCAGCATTTT.

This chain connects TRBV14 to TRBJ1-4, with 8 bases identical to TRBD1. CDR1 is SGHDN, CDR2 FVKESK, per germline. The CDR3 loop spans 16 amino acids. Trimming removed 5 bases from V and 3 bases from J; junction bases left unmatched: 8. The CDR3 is CASSFRMTGANEKLFF. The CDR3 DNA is TGTGCCAGCAGCTTTCGGATGACAGGGGCTAATGAAAAACTGTTTTTT.

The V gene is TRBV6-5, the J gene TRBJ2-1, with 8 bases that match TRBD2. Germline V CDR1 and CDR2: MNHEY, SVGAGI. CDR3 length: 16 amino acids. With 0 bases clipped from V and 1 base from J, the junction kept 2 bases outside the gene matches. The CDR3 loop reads CASSYSGGGSYNEQFF. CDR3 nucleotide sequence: TGTGCCAGCAGTTACTCCGGGGGGGGGTCCTACAATGAGCAGTTCTTC.

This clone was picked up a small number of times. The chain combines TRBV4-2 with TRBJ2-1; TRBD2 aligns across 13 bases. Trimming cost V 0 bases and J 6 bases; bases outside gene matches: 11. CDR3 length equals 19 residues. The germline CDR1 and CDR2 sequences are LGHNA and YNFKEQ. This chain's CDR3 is CASSQETALAGGQGNEQFF. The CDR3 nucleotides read TGTGCCAGCAGCCAAGAAACGGCACTAGCGGGAGGGCAAGGCAATGAGCAGTTCTTC.

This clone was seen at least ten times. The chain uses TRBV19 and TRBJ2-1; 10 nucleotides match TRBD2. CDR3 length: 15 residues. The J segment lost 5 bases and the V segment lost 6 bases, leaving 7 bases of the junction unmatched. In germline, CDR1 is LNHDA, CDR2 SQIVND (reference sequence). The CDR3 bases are TGTGCCAGTAGGCGCGAGCGGGGGGGCAACAATGAGCAGTTCTTC. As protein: CASRRERGGNNEQFF.

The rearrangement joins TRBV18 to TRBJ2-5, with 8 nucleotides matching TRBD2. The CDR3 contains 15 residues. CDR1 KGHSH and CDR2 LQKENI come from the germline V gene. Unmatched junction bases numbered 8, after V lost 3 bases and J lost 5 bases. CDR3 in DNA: TGTGCCAGCTCACCGAATAGCGGGGAGTGGGAGACCCAGTACTTC. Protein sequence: CASSPNSGEWETQYF.

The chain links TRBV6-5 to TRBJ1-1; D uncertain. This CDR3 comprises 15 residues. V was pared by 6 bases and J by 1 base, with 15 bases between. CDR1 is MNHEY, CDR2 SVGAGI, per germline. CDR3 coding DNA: TGTGCCAGCAGCCCAAGTTGGCAGAGGAACACTGAAGCTTTCTTT. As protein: CASSPSWQRNTEAFF.

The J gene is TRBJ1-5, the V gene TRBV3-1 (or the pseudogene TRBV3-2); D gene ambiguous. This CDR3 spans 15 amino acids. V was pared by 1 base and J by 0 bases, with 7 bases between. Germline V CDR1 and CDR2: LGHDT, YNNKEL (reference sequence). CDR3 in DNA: TGTGCCAGCAGCCAAGCGAGCCTTAGCAATCAGCCCCAGCATTTT. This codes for CASSQASLSNQPQHF.

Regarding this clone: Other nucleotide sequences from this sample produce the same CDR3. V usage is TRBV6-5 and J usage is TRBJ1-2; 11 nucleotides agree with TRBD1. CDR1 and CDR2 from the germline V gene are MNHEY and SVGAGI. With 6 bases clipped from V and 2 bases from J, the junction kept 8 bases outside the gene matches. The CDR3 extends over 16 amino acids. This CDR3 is CASSYIRTGGNYGYTF. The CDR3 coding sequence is TGTGCCAGCAGCTACATCCGGACAGGGGGCAACTATGGCTACACCTTC.

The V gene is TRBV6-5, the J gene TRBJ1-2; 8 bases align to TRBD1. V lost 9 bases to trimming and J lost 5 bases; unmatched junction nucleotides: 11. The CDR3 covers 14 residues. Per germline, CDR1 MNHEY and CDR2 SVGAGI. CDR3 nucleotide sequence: TGTGCCAGTGATCTCCCAGGGGGCCCTTATGGCTACACCTTC. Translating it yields CASDLPGGPYGYTF.

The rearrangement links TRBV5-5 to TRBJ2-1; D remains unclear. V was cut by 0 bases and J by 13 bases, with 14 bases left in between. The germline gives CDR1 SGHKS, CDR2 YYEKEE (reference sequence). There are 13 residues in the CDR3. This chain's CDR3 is CASSLDGRPTQFF. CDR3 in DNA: TGTGCCAGCAGCTTGGATGGACGGCCAACACAGTTCTTC.

CDR3 nucleotides: TGTGCCAGTAGTATCTCTAGCGGGGGGCCGGGGACGCAGTATTTT. It encodes CASSISSGGPGTQYF. The chain recombines TRBV19 with TRBJ2-3; 11 bases fit TRBD2. This CDR3 is built from 15 residues. The germline gives CDR1 LNHDA, CDR2 SQIVND (reference sequence). Germline trimming cut 3 bases from V and 9 bases from J; bases unmatched to any gene: 8. The full variable domain, its missing parts supplied by reference TRBV19 and TRBJ2-3, is DGGITQSPKYLFRKEGQNVTLSCEQNLNHDAMYWYRQDPGQGLRLIYYSQIVNDFQKGDIAEGYSVSREKKESFPLTVTSAQKNPTAFYLCASSISSGGPGTQYFGPGTRLTVL.

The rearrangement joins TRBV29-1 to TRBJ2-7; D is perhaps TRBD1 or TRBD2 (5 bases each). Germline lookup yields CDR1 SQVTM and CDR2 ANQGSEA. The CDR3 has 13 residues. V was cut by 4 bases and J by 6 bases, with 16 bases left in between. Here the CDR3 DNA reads TGCAGCGTTGGAAAGGGGACCATCGGCGAGCAGTACTTC. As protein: CSVGKGTIGEQYF.

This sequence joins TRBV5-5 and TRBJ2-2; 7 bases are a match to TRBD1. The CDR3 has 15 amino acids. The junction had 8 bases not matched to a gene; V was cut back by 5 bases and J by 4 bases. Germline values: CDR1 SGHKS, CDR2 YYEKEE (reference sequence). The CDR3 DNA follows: TGTGCCAGCAGGTTTGACAGGGTGAGCACCGGGGAGCTGTTTTTT. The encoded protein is CASRFDRVSTGELFF. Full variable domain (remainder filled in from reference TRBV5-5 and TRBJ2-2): DAGVTQSPTHLIKTRGQQVTLRCSPISGHKSVSWYQQVLGQGPQFIFQYYEKEERGRGNFPDRFSARQFPNYSSELNVNALLLGDSALYLCASRFDRVSTGELFFGEGSRLTVL.

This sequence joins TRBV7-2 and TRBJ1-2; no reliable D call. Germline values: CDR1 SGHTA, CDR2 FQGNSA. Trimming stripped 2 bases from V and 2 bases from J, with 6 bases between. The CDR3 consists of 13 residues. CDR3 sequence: CASSLPQNYGYTF. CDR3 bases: TGTGCCAGCAGCTTACCTCAGAACTATGGCTACACCTTC.

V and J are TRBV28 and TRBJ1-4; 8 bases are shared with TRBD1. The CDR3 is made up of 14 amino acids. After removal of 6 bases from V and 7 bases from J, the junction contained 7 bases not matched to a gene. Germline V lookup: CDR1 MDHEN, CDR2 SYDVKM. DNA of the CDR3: TGTGCCAGCAGAACGACAGGGGAGGGTGAAAAACTGTTTTTT. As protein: CASRTTGEGEKLFF.

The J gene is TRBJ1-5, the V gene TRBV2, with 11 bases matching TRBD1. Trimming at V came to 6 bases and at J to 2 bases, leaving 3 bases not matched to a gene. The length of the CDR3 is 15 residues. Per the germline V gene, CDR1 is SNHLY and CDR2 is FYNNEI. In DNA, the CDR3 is TGTGCCAGCAGCGGACAGGGGGCGGGCAATCAGCCCCAGCATTTT. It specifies CASSGQGAGNQPQHF.

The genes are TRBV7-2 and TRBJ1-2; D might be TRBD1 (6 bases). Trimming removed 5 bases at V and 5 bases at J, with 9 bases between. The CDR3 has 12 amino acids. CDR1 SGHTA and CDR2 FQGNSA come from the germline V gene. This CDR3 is CASSPQGYGYTF. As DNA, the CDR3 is TGTGCCAGCAGCCCTCAGGGGTATGGCTACACCTTC.